Presented here are 2 T cell receptor beta chains from one specimen sequenced in a study of shared clonotypes between healthy human individuals. Generated by immunoSEQ multiplex PCR, the TCRdb table keeps only in-frame clones and is missing some. The sample consists of hundreds of thousands of clones, 90% to 95% of them appearing once. CD8 cells classed as naive were CD45RO-negative and positively selected for CCR7, excluding terminally differentiated effector memory CD45RA+ cells. Source material: naive CD8+ T cells sorted from blood. These receptors were taken from a man younger than 45 in good health.

The rearrangement links TRBV6-5 to TRBJ2-2, with D possibly matching TRBD1 (5 bases). This CDR3 is 14 amino acids long. Germline V gives CDR1 MNHEY, CDR2 SVGAGI. The ends were cut back, 7 bases at V and 0 bases at J, with 9 bases in the middle. The CDR3 DNA follows: TGTGCCAGCAACCCACAGGCGAACACCGGGGAGCTGTTTTTT. The encoded protein is CASNPQANTGELFF.

J is TRBJ2-1 and V is TRBV7-9; TRBD2 matches at 7 bases. This CDR3 has 16 amino acids. The trim removed 4 bases at V and 0 bases at J, leaving 6 bases unmatched. In germline, CDR1 is SEHNR, CDR2 FQNEAQ (reference sequence). CDR3 in amino acids: CASSSGLQSSYNEQFF. The CDR3, as DNA: TGTGCCAGCAGCTCGGGACTACAGAGCTCCTACAATGAGCAGTTCTTC. Based on the CDR3 plus reference TRBV7-9 and TRBJ2-1, the full variable domain is DTGVSQNPRHKITKRGQNVTFRCDPISEHNRLYWYRQTLGQGPEFLTYFQNEAQLEKSRLLSDRFSAERPKGSFSTLEIQRTEQGDSAMYLCASSSGLQSSYNEQFFGPGTRLTVL.